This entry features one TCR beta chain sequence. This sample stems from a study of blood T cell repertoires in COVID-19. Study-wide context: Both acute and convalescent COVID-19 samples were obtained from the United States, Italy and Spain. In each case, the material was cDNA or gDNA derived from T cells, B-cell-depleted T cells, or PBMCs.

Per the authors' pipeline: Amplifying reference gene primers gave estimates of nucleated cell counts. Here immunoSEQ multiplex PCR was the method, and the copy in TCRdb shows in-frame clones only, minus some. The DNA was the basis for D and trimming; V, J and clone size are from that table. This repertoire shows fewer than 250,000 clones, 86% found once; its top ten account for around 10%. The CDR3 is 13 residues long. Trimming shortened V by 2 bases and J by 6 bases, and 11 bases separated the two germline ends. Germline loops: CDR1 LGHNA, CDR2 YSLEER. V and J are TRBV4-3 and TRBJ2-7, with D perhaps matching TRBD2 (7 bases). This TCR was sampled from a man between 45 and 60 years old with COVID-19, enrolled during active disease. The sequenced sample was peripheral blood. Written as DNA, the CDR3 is TGCGCCAGCAGCCAACAGGGGAGGGGCGAGCAGTACTTC. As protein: CASSQQGRGEQYF.